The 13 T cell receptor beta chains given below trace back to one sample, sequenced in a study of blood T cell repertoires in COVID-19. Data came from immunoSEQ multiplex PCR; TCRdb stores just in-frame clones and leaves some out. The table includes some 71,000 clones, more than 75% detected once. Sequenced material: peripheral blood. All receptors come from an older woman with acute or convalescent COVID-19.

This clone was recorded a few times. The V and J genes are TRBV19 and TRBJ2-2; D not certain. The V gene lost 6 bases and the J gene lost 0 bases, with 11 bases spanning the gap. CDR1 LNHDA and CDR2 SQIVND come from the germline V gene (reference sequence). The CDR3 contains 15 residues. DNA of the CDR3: TGTGCCAGTAGCCGTCCGGTCACGAACACCGGGGAGCTGTTTTTT. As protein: CASSRPVTNTGELFF. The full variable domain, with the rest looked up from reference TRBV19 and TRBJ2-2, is DGGITQSPKYLFRKEGQNVTLSCEQNLNHDAMYWYRQDPGQGLRLIYYSQIVNDFQKGDIAEGYSVSREKKESFPLTVTSAQKNPTAFYLCASSRPVTNTGELFFGEGSRLTVL.

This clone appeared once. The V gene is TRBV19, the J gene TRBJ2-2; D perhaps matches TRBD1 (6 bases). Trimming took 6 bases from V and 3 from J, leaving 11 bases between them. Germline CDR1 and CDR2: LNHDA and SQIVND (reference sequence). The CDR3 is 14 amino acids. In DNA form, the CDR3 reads TGTGCCAGTAGGAACAGGGTGCACACCGGGGAGCTGTTTTTT. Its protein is CASRNRVHTGELFF. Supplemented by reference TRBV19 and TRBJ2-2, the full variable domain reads DGGITQSPKYLFRKEGQNVTLSCEQNLNHDAMYWYRQDPGQGLRLIYYSQIVNDFQKGDIAEGYSVSREKKESFPLTVTSAQKNPTAFYLCASRNRVHTGELFFGEGSRLTVL.

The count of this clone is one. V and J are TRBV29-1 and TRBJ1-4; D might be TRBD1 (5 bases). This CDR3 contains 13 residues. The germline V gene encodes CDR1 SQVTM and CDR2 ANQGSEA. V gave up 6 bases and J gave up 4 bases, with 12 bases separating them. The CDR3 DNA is TGCAGCGTCAGGGACTTTGTTAATGAAAAACTGTTTTTT. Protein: CSVRDFVNEKLFF.

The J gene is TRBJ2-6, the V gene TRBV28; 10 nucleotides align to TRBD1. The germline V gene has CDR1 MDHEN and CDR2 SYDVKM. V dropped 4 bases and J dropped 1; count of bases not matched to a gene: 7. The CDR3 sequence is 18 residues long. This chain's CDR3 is CASSSWDRGRSGANVLTF. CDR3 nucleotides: TGTGCCAGCAGTTCCTGGGACAGGGGCAGATCTGGGGCCAACGTCCTGACTTTC.

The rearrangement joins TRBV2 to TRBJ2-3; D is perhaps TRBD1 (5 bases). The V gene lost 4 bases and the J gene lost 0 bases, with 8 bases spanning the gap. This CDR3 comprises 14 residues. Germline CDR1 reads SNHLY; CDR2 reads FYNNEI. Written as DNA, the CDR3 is TGTGCCAGCAGTGGACAGATAAGCACAGATACGCAGTATTTT. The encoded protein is CASSGQISTDTQYF.

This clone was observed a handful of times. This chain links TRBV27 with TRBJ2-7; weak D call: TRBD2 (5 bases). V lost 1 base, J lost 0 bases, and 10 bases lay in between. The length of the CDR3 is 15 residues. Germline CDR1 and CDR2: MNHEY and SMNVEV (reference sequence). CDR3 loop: CASSLYGESSYEQYF. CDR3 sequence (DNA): TGTGCCAGCAGTTTATATGGGGAGAGCTCCTACGAGCAGTACTTC.

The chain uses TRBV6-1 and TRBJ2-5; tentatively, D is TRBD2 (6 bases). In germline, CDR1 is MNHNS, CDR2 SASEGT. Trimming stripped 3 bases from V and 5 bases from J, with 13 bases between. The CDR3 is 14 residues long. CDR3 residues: CASSEWEVRETQYF. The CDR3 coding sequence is TGTGCCAGCAGTGAGTGGGAGGTGCGGGAGACCCAGTACTTC.

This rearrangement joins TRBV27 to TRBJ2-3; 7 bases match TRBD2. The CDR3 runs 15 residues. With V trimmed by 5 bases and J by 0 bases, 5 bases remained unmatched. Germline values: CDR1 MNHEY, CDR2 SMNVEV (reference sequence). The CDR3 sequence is CASSPSAGSTDTQYF. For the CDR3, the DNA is TGTGCCAGCAGTCCGTCAGCGGGGAGCACAGATACGCAGTATTTT.

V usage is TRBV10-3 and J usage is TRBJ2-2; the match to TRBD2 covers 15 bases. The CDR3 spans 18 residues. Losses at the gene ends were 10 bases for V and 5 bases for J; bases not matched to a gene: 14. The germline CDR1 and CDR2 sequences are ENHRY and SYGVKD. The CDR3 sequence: CASMPGLAGGKGTGELFF. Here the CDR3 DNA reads TGTGCCAGTATGCCGGGACTAGCGGGGGGAAAGGGAACCGGGGAGCTGTTTTTT.

CDR3 nucleotides: TGTGCCAGCAGTGGGACTAGTAATACGCAGTATTTT. Amino acids: CASSGTSNTQYF. The rearrangement joins TRBV2 to TRBJ2-3; TRBD2 agrees at 7 bases. V shed 4 bases, J shed 7 bases, and the junction held 2 bases outside the gene matches. The CDR3 totals 12 residues. In germline, CDR1 is SNHLY, CDR2 FYNNEI. Supplemented by reference TRBV2 and TRBJ2-3, the full variable domain reads EPEVTQTPSHQVTQMGQEVILRCVPISNHLYFYWYRQILGQKVEFLVSFYNNEISEKSEIFDDQFSVERPDGSNFTLKIRSTKLEDSAMYFCASSGTSNTQYFGPGTRLTVL.

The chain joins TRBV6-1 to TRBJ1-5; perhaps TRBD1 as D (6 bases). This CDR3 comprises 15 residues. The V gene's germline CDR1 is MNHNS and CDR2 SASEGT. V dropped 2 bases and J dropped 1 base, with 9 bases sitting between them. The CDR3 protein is CASSEFTGSNQPQHF. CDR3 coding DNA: TGTGCCAGCAGTGAATTTACAGGGAGCAATCAGCCCCAGCATTTT.

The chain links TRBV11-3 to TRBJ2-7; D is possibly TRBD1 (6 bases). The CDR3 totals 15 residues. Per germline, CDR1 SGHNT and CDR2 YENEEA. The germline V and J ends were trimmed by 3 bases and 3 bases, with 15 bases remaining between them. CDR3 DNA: TGTGCCAGCAGCTTGTTTTCAGAGGGGGACTACGAGCAGTACTTC. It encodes CASSLFSEGDYEQYF. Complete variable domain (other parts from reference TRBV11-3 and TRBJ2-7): EAGVVQSPRYKIIEKKQPVAFWCNPISGHNTLYWYLQNLGQGPELLIRYENEEAVDDSQLPKDRFSAERLKGVDSTLKIQPAELGDSAVYLCASSLFSEGDYEQYFGPGTRLTVT.

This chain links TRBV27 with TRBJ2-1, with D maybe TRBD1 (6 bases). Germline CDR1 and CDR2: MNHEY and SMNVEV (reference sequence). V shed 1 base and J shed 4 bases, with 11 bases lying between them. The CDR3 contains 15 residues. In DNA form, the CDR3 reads TGTGCCAGCAGTTTATTGGCAGGGGTTTACAATGAGCAGTTCTTC. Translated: CASSLLAGVYNEQFF.